This T cell receptor (beta chain) was observed in a study of vaccination effects on CD4 cells after COVID-19. Study-level background: Post-vaccine specimens were collected at a median of 72 days following the second dose. Study findings and constraints: Nearly all vaccine-induced clones in healthy recipients recognized only SARS-CoV-2.

This clone occurred a few times. Its target is not known. TCRdb's table, derived via immunoSEQ multiplex PCR, lists solely in-frame clones and lacks some. The sample has 65,000 to 95,000 clones, around 77% seen once; the top ten hold under 1.2%. The CDR3 contains 17 residues. Germline V CDR1 and CDR2: SGHTA, FQGNSA. Trimming took 3 bases from V and 7 from J; bases not matched to a gene: 15. Using viral peptide pools, the ViraFEST assay grew out antigen-specific CD4+ T cells prior to sequencing. Following culture for approximately 11 days, CD4+ T cells were isolated. Two-dose BNT162b2 or mRNA-1273 vaccination was given to participants. Nobody among the vaccine recipients had prior SARS-CoV-2 infection (nucleocapsid antibodies were negative). Half-medium changes using IL-2 medium occurred on days 3 and 7.

The rearrangement joins TRBV7-2 to TRBJ2-1; 7 bases are shared with TRBD1. The source of this sequence is a human donor who received a COVID-19 vaccine. The sequenced sample was CD4+ T cells from PBMCs cultured with HCoV-OC43 spike peptides, obtained after COVID-19 vaccination. This sample's subset: HCoV-OC43 spike overlapping peptide pool stimulation. As DNA, the CDR3 is TGTGCCAGCAGCTTCCGGACTCGACAGGGCGCACAAAATGAGCAGTTCTTC. Translating gives CASSFRTRQGAQNEQFF.